This T cell receptor beta chain was identified in a study of blood T cell repertoires in COVID-19. In the study overall: Samples representing acute and convalescent COVID-19 were sourced from the United States, Italy and Spain. PBMCs, B-cell-depleted T cells, or T cells provided the cDNA or gDNA that made up the material.

V shed 5 bases and J 7 bases; nucleotides not matched to a gene: 12. The CDR3 contains 16 residues. Looked up from germline, CDR1 is LGHNA and CDR2 is YNFKEQ. Per the authors' pipeline: Estimates of nucleated cell counts were drawn from the amplification of reference gene primers. Profiling relied on immunoSEQ multiplex PCR, and the TCRdb table lists in-frame clones only, not all of them. Clone size and V and J calls were adopted from that table, with D and trimming inferred from the DNA. The repertoire holds approximately 330,000 clones, with about nine tenths as singletons. The rearrangement joins TRBV4-2 to TRBJ2-2; 8 bases align to TRBD1. The clonotype originates from a man between 25 and 39 years old with COVID-19, enrolled during active disease. Sequenced material: peripheral blood. Here the CDR3 DNA reads TGTGCCAGCAGCGCGTCAGTCGAAGGGACAGGCGGGGAGCTGTTTTTT. Its translation: CASSASVEGTGGELFF.